A single sample is the source of the 13 T cell receptor beta chains below, sequenced in a study of T cell responses to AZD1222 COVID-19 vaccine. Sequencing used immunoSEQ multiplex PCR; TCRdb keeps in-frame clones, though not all of them. The repertoire holds 200,000 to 250,000 clones, with roughly 91% as singletons. Sequencing used peripheral blood, obtained on day 0 of MenACWY control vaccination. These TCRs come from an adult in good health.

The chain has TRBV28 and TRBJ1-5; D is unresolved. V lost 5 bases to trimming and J lost 9 bases, with 11 bases between them. CDR3 size: 12 residues. Germline V gene lookup returns CDR1 MDHEN and CDR2 SYDVKM. DNA of the CDR3: TGTGCCAGCAGTCCCCCCCCACGGCCCCAGCATTTT. It specifies CASSPPPRPQHF.

The rearrangement links TRBV5-5 to TRBJ2-1; D is ambiguous. The CDR3 is made up of 13 amino acids. The V and J ends lost 5 bases and 10 bases respectively, with 16 bases between them. Germline CDR1 is SGHKS and CDR2 is YYEKEE (reference sequence). The CDR3 sequence is CASREAITGEQFF. CDR3 nucleotides: TGTGCCAGCAGAGAGGCCATCACGGGCGAGCAGTTCTTC.

This chain's CDR3 is CASGAGPPSYGYTF. The CDR3 DNA reads as TGTGCCAGCGGCGCAGGGCCTCCCAGCTATGGCTACACCTTC. This chain links TRBV27 with TRBJ1-2; a possible D gene is TRBD1 (5 bases). Germline-derived CDR1 and CDR2 are MNHEY and SMNVEV (reference sequence). This CDR3 has 14 residues. Trimming cost V 8 bases and J 4 bases, with 17 bases left between them.

V gene TRBV7-2 combines with J gene TRBJ2-2; D is ambiguous. The V and J ends lost 5 bases and 1 base respectively, with 11 bases between them. The CDR3 consists of 15 residues. Germline V CDR1 and CDR2: SGHTA, FQGNSA. The CDR3 loop reads CASSGSRQNTGELFF. CDR3 in DNA: TGTGCCAGCAGCGGTAGTAGACAGAACACCGGGGAGCTGTTTTTT.

This sequence joins TRBV2 and TRBJ2-7, with TRBD1 identical over 10 bases. Looked up from germline, CDR1 is SNHLY and CDR2 is FYNNEI. V shed 6 bases and J 6 bases; nucleotides not matched to a gene: 5. This CDR3 has 13 residues. In DNA form, the CDR3 reads TGTGCCAGCAGCCGGGACAGGGGAAGCGAGCAGTACTTC. Translation: CASSRDRGSEQYF.

The rearrangement links TRBV11-1 to TRBJ2-1; 8 bases match TRBD2. The CDR3 length is 16 residues. Per germline, CDR1 SGHAT and CDR2 FQDESV (reference sequence). V shed 5 bases, J shed 3 bases, and the junction held 9 bases outside the gene matches. CDR3: CASSRFGGAGYNEQFF. The CDR3 nucleotides are TGTGCCAGCAGCCGGTTCGGGGGGGCGGGCTACAATGAGCAGTTCTTC.

Only a few counts were recorded for this clone. The gene calls are TRBV7-2 and TRBJ1-1; 8 nucleotides align to TRBD1. The CDR3 is made up of 15 amino acids. J lost 1 base, V lost 5 bases, and 6 bases had no gene match. Germline-derived CDR1 and CDR2 are SGHTA and FQGNSA. DNA for the CDR3: TGTGCCAGCAGCCCTTGGCAGGGGGCGAACACTGAAGCTTTCTTT. This gives the protein CASSPWQGANTEAFF.

This chain joins TRBV7-3 and TRBJ2-3, with TRBD2 matching over 9 bases. The germline V gene has CDR1 SGHTA and CDR2 FQGTGA. CDR3 size: 17 residues. V was pared by 2 bases and J by 6 bases, with 12 bases of the junction left unmatched. The CDR3 here is CASSLGSRLAEGDTQYF. DNA for the CDR3: TGTGCCAGCAGCTTAGGTTCGCGACTAGCGGAAGGGGATACGCAGTATTTT.

The gene calls are TRBV25-1 and TRBJ1-3, with D perhaps matching TRBD1 (5 bases). Per germline, CDR1 MGHDK and CDR2 SYGVNS. V was clipped by 3 bases and J by 4 bases, with 16 bases between them. This CDR3 spans 16 amino acids. CDR3 amino acids: CASSDPTAQSGNTIYF. DNA of the CDR3: TGTGCCAGCAGTGATCCGACAGCGCAGTCCGGAAACACCATATATTTT. The complete variable domain, with remaining parts taken from reference TRBV25-1 and TRBJ1-3, reads EADIYQTPRYLVIGTGKKITLECSQTMGHDKMYWYQQDPGMELHLIHYSYGVNSTEKGDLSSESTVSRIRTEHFPLTLESARPSHTSQYLCASSDPTAQSGNTIYFGEGSWLTVV.

The genes are TRBV4-2 and TRBJ1-1, with no clear D. The germline V and J ends were trimmed by 0 bases and 7 bases, with 12 bases remaining between them. Germline V gene lookup returns CDR1 LGHNA and CDR2 YNFKEQ. The CDR3 extends over 14 amino acids. Here the CDR3 DNA reads TGTGCCAGCAGCCAAGATCCCCTAGCTCGTGAAGCTTTCTTT. It yields the protein CASSQDPLAREAFF.

V and J are TRBV3-1 (or the pseudogene TRBV3-2) and TRBJ2-3; TRBD1 matches 7 bases. This CDR3 is built from 15 residues. Germline-derived CDR1 and CDR2 are LGHDT and YNNKEL (reference sequence). The junction had 8 bases not matched to a gene; V was cut back by 6 bases and J by 2 bases. DNA for the CDR3: TGTGCCAGCAGTCCAGGGACAGTCCTCACAGATACGCAGTATTTT. As protein: CASSPGTVLTDTQYF.

The CDR3 here is CASSTGGYMNTEAFF. CDR3 nucleotide sequence: TGTGCCAGCAGTACAGGGGGGTATATGAACACTGAAGCTTTCTTT. The chain employs TRBV28 and TRBJ1-1, with 8 bases aligning to TRBD1. The V and J ends lost 5 bases and 0 bases, in that order; junction bases with no gene match: 5. CDR3 length: 15 amino acids. Germline values: CDR1 MDHEN, CDR2 SYDVKM.

The rearrangement joins TRBV16 to TRBJ1-6; 7 bases are shared with TRBD1. The CDR3 covers 13 residues. Looked up from germline, CDR1 is KGHSY and CDR2 is FQNENV. J was trimmed by 4 bases and V by 10 bases; bases with no gene match: 4. The CDR3: CATTGQYNSPLHF. As DNA, the CDR3 is TGTGCCACCACGGGACAGTATAATTCACCCCTCCACTTT.